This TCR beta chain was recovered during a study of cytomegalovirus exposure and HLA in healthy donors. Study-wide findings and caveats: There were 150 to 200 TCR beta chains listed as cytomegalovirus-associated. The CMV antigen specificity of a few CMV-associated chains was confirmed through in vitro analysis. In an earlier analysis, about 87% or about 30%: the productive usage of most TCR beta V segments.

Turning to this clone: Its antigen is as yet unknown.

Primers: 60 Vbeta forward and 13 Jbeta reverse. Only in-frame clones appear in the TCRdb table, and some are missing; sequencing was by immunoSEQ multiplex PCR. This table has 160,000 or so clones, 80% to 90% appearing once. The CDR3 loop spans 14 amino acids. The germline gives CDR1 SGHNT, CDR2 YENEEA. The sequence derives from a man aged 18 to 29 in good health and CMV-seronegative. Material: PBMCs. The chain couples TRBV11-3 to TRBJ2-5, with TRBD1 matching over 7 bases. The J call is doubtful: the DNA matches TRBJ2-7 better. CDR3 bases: TGTGCCAGCAGCCCGACAGGGCGTTCAGGCGAGCAGTACTTC. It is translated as CASSPTGRSGEQYF.